This record covers a single TCR beta chain. Its matching antigen is unknown. These data belong to a study of cytomegalovirus exposure and HLA in healthy donors. Study-wide results and limits: Accurate prediction of HLA-A and HLA-B alleles (for most subjects) was reportedly achieved from TCR beta sequences.

Unmatched junction bases numbered 11, after V lost 5 bases and J lost 7 bases. The CDR3 sequence is 15 residues long. Germline V lookup: CDR1 MNHEY, CDR2 SVGAGI. Though nominally healthy at sampling, donors likely had unrecorded immune exposures. This PCR relied on a set of 60 Vbeta primers and 13 Jbeta primers. Libraries were prepared by immunoSEQ multiplex PCR; TCRdb keeps only in-frame clonotypes and omits some of them. Of approximately 160,000 clones detected, 68% appear once; the ten largest clones hold about 1.3%. The TCR was taken from a man aged 45 to 65 in good health and CMV-seronegative. The sample consisted of PBMCs. The V call is TRBV6-5, the J call TRBJ2-1, with 7 bases lining up with TRBD2. Written as DNA, the CDR3 is TGTGCCAGCAGTCCCCTGGGGCTAGCGGAAAATGAGCAGTTCTTC. Amino acids: CASSPLGLAENEQFF.